Listed here is a single T cell receptor (beta chain). Its antigen is not known. The data derive from a study of STAT3 mutations in large granular lymphocyte leukemia. Study as a whole: Among longitudinally sequenced T-LGLL patients, roughly half had canonical activating STAT3 mutations detected. Findings and caveats of the study: Every T-LGLL patient had at least one immunodominant TCRbeta clonotype. In some patients, a small highly pathogenic clone possibly went undetected. TCR clonotype switching after therapy occurred in about 30% of the 18 patients.

V lost 2 bases and J lost 4, with 15 bases in between. Germline V gene lookup returns CDR1 SEHNR and CDR2 FQNEAQ (reference sequence). The CDR3 has 15 residues. Each sample's TCRbeta library yielded on average about 40,773 productive templates. Here immunoSEQ multiplex PCR was the method, and the copy in TCRdb shows in-frame clones only, minus some. The profile shows some 5,400 clones, about 93% of them singletons. The J gene is TRBJ2-7, the V gene TRBV7-9, with D perhaps TRBD1 or TRBD2 (5 bases each). The origin of this receptor is a man in his sixties with T-cell large granular lymphocyte leukemia. Some clones in this sample may be carry-over from other donors' samples. The sample consisted of peripheral blood mononuclear cells. This CDR3 reads CASSLMVGAGYEQYF. DNA for the CDR3: TGTGCCAGCAGCTTAATGGTGGGAGCAGGGTACGAGCAGTACTTC.